The 32 T cell receptor beta chains reported below all come from one sample, sequenced in a study of OX40 agonist ivuxolimab in advanced cancers. The data were produced by immunoSEQ multiplex PCR, yet TCRdb's version contains in-frame clones alone and is incomplete. The sample has some 68,000 clones, more than 75% seen once; the top ten hold more than 2%. Sequenced material: CD4+ or CD8+ T cells sorted from blood, taken in a trial of the OX40 agonist ivuxolimab. Receptors originate from an adult with an advanced solid tumor such as melanoma, head and neck, liver or kidney cancer.

The chain uses TRBV2 and TRBJ2-1, with D perhaps matching TRBD1 (6 bases). Trimming took off 5 bases at V and 6 bases at J, with 11 bases between the two ends. There are 13 residues in the CDR3. The germline V gene has CDR1 SNHLY and CDR2 FYNNEI. DNA for the CDR3: TGTGCCAGCAGTTCGGACAGTCTCAATGAGCAGTTCTTC. Residues: CASSSDSLNEQFF.

V and J are TRBV7-6 and TRBJ2-3; tentative D call: TRBD1 (5 bases). This CDR3 region has 14 residues. V was pared by 1 base and J by 6 bases, with 11 bases between. Germline assignment: CDR1 SGHVS and CDR2 FNYEAQ. For the CDR3, the DNA is TGTGCCAGCAGCTTAGATCAGGGCAGCGATACGCAGTATTTT. Translation: CASSLDQGSDTQYF.

This chain uses TRBV30 with TRBJ2-7; 9 bases match TRBD2. V lost 0 bases to trimming and J lost 0 bases; unmatched junction nucleotides: 12. This CDR3 region has 18 residues. Germline V gene sequence: CDR1 GTSNPN, CDR2 SVGIG (reference sequence). The CDR3 nucleotides read TGTGCCTGGAGTGTACAATTTAGCGGGAGTCAAAGCTCCTACGAGCAGTACTTC. Translated, it gives CAWSVQFSGSQSSYEQYF. The entire variable domain, with the rest obtained from reference TRBV30 and TRBJ2-7, is as follows: SQTIHQWPATLVQPVGSPLSLECTVEGTSNPNLYWYRQAAGRGLQLLFYSVGIGQISSEVPQNLSASRPQDRQFILSSKKLLLSDSGFYLCAWSVQFSGSQSSYEQYFGPGTRLTVT.

DNA of the CDR3: TGCGCCAGCAGCCAAGCGGCGGGGAGACAAGAGACCCAGTACTTC. As protein: CASSQAAGRQETQYF. The J gene is TRBJ2-5, the V gene TRBV4-3; tentatively, D is TRBD2 (6 bases). There are 15 residues in the CDR3. CDR1 is LGHNA and CDR2 is YSLEER in the germline V gene. V was cut by 1 base and J by 2 bases, with 11 bases left in between.

The CDR3 DNA follows: TGCGCCAGCAGCCCGTCTAGCGGGAGTAGAGGAGATACGCAGTATTTT. Its protein product is CASSPSSGSRGDTQYF. J is TRBJ2-3 and V is TRBV5-1, with 10 bases identical to TRBD2. This CDR3 comprises 16 residues. The J segment lost 5 bases and the V segment lost 4 bases, leaving 10 bases of the junction unmatched. Germline V gene sequence: CDR1 SGHRS, CDR2 YFSETQ. Using reference TRBV5-1 and TRBJ2-3 for the parts outside the CDR3, the full variable domain is KAGVTQTPRYLIKTRGQQVTLSCSPISGHRSVSWYQQTPGQGLQFLFEYFSETQRNKGNFPGRFSGRQFSNSRSEMNVSTLELGDSALYLCASSPSSGSRGDTQYFGPGTRLTVL.

The chain employs TRBV18 and TRBJ1-1; 7 positions agree with TRBD1. V lost 8 bases to trimming and J lost 3 bases; unmatched junction nucleotides: 15. CDR1 and CDR2 (germline): KGHSH, LQKENI. CDR3 length: 16 residues. DNA of the CDR3: TGTGCCAGCCCTCCGACTCCTAGGGGGCAGGACACTGAAGCTTTCTTT. Amino acids: CASPPTPRGQDTEAFF.

The chain links TRBV5-1 to TRBJ2-3; 7 bases align to TRBD2. This CDR3 has 16 residues. Germline CDR1 and CDR2: SGHRS and YFSETQ. V gave up 4 bases and J gave up 1 base; unmatched junction bases: 9. This CDR3 is CASSGLTSPGTDTQYF. DNA of the CDR3: TGCGCCAGCAGCGGTTTGACTAGCCCTGGCACAGATACGCAGTATTTT. The whole variable domain, filled in from reference TRBV5-1 and TRBJ2-3, reads KAGVTQTPRYLIKTRGQQVTLSCSPISGHRSVSWYQQTPGQGLQFLFEYFSETQRNKGNFPGRFSGRQFSNSRSEMNVSTLELGDSALYLCASSGLTSPGTDTQYFGPGTRLTVL.

The rearrangement joins TRBV5-6 to TRBJ1-4, with D possibly matching TRBD1 (5 bases). Trimming took 3 bases from V and 3 from J, leaving 9 bases between them. Germline V gives CDR1 SGHDT, CDR2 YYEEEE. This CDR3 contains 14 residues. CDR3 DNA: TGTGCCAGCAGCTCTCAGGGAGCTAATGAAAAACTGTTTTTT. This gives the protein CASSSQGANEKLFF.

V is TRBV28 and J is TRBJ2-7; 9 bases are a match to TRBD2. CDR1 and CDR2 from the germline V gene are MDHEN and SYDVKM. The trim removed 10 bases at V and 4 bases at J, leaving 8 bases unmatched. The CDR3 has 13 residues. CDR3: CATISGRVYEQYF. The CDR3 DNA reads as TGTGCCACTATTAGCGGGAGAGTGTACGAGCAGTACTTC.

This clone was detected only once. The gene calls are TRBV5-8 and TRBJ2-5; 9 positions match TRBD1. Per the germline V gene, CDR1 is SGHTS and CDR2 is YDEGEE. The CDR3 is made up of 17 amino acids. V shed 1 base and J 2 bases; nucleotides not matched to a gene: 9. CDR3 sequence (DNA): TGTGCCAGCAGCTTGTCCGGGACAGGGCAACAACAAGAGACCCAGTACTTC. Its protein is CASSLSGTGQQQETQYF.

The CDR3 region is CASSDRAGVTDTQYF. The CDR3, as DNA: TGTGCCAGCAGCGATCGGGCGGGGGTCACAGATACGCAGTATTTT. The chain uses TRBV7-9 and TRBJ2-3; 7 bases match TRBD2. Germline CDR1 is SEHNR and CDR2 is FQNEAQ (reference sequence). With V trimmed by 5 bases and J by 2 bases, 7 bases remained unmatched. The CDR3 is 15 amino acids.

The gene calls are TRBV18 and TRBJ2-7, with D possibly TRBD1 on 7 matching bases. This CDR3 comprises 12 residues. Germline values: CDR1 KGHSH, CDR2 LQKENI. Deletions cut 4 bases from V and 8 bases from J, with 12 bases between. The DNA of the CDR3 is TGTGCCAGCTCACTAGCGGACAGGAAGCAGTACTTC. This translates into CASSLADRKQYF.

The chain uses TRBV18 and TRBJ2-7, with unresolved D. Germline V gives CDR1 KGHSH, CDR2 LQKENI. The CDR3 totals 14 residues. Trimming shortened V by 0 bases and J by 7 bases, and 13 bases separated the two germline ends. In DNA, the CDR3 is TGTGCCAGCTCACCACCGATGACCAGGTGGGAGCAGTACTTC. This codes for CASSPPMTRWEQYF.

The J gene is TRBJ2-5, the V gene TRBV14, with D unresolved. Germline assignment: CDR1 SGHDN and CDR2 FVKESK. This CDR3 contains 13 residues. V was trimmed by 4 bases and J by 5 bases, leaving 11 bases between them. The CDR3 sequence is CASSRGTGETQYF. The DNA of the CDR3 is TGTGCCAGCAGCCGCGGAACTGGGGAGACCCAGTACTTC. Looking up the rest from reference TRBV14 and TRBJ2-5 gives the full variable domain: EAGVTQFPSHSVIEKGQTVTLRCDPISGHDNLYWYRRVMGKEIKFLLHFVKESKQDESGMPNNRFLAERTGGTYSTLKVQPAELEDSGVYFCASSRGTGETQYFGPGTRLLVL.

Comment on this clone: A read error may account for a junction end that differs from germline. The chain couples TRBV7-9 to TRBJ2-5, with 13 bases fitting TRBD2. CDR3 length: 16 amino acids. CDR1 is SEHNR and CDR2 is FQNEAQ in the germline V gene (reference sequence). The CDR3 loop reads CASSIQGLAGKETQYF. CDR3 DNA: TGTGCTAGCAGCATCCAGGGACTAGCGGGGAAAGAGACCCAGTACTTC.

The gene calls are TRBV2 and TRBJ2-1; D is unresolved. Germline V gene data show CDR1 as SNHLY and CDR2 as FYNNEI. This CDR3 is built from 15 residues. The germline V and J ends were trimmed by 3 bases and 0 bases, with 9 bases remaining between them. The CDR3: CASSEAAFSYNEQFF. As DNA, the CDR3 is TGTGCCAGCAGTGAGGCAGCTTTCTCCTACAATGAGCAGTTCTTC. Filled out from reference TRBV2 and TRBJ2-1, the complete variable domain reads EPEVTQTPSHQVTQMGQEVILRCVPISNHLYFYWYRQILGQKVEFLVSFYNNEISEKSEIFDDQFSVERPDGSNFTLKIRSTKLEDSAMYFCASSEAAFSYNEQFFGPGTRLTVL.

The chain combines TRBV11-3 with TRBJ2-7; 9 bases are a match to TRBD1. The CDR3 runs 15 residues. Germline lookup yields CDR1 SGHNT and CDR2 YENEEA. V was pared by 5 bases and J by 1 base, with 6 bases of the junction left unmatched. DNA of the CDR3: TGTGCCAGCAGCCCAGGACAGGGGAATTCCTACGAGCAGTACTTC. Amino acid sequence: CASSPGQGNSYEQYF.

This rearrangement joins TRBV6-5 to TRBJ2-7; a weak D match, TRBD1 (6 bases). The CDR3 length is 14 residues. With 5 bases removed from V and 1 base from J, the gap between germline ends came to 12 bases. Germline CDR1 is MNHEY and CDR2 is SVGAGI. The chain's CDR3 is CASSPWTDSYEQYF. CDR3 nucleotides: TGTGCCAGCAGTCCTTGGACAGATTCCTACGAGCAGTACTTC.

This clone was observed a single time. The J gene is TRBJ2-2, the V gene TRBV2; 9 bases line up with TRBD2. Unmatched junction bases numbered 3, after V lost 6 bases and J lost 1 base. CDR3 length: 15 residues. CDR1 SNHLY and CDR2 FYNNEI come from the germline V gene. Written as DNA, the CDR3 is TGTGCCAGCAGCGTGACTAGCGGGAACACCGGGGAGCTGTTTTTT. Translation: CASSVTSGNTGELFF.

The V call is TRBV2, the J call TRBJ2-5; tentative D call: TRBD2 (6 bases). The V gene's germline CDR1 is SNHLY and CDR2 FYNNEI. V lost 6 bases and J 5 bases, leaving 13 bases between the germline ends. The CDR3 consists of 13 residues. CDR3 protein: CASRVTSWETQYF. In DNA, the CDR3 is TGTGCCAGCAGAGTAACTAGCTGGGAGACCCAGTACTTC.

The chain is built from TRBV27 and TRBJ2-7, with 7 positions matching TRBD2. Per the germline V gene, CDR1 is MNHEY and CDR2 is SMNVEV (reference sequence). The ends lost 0 bases at V and 4 bases at J; junction bases unmatched: 6. The CDR3 contains 15 residues. The CDR3 region is CASSLSAGSNYEQYF. DNA of the CDR3: TGTGCCAGCAGTTTATCAGCGGGATCCAATTACGAGCAGTACTTC.

The chain has TRBV9 and TRBJ1-2; the D gene is possibly TRBD1 (5 bases). V was trimmed by 1 base and J by 4 bases, leaving 8 bases between them. This CDR3 has 13 amino acids. Per germline, CDR1 SGDLS and CDR2 YYNGEE. The CDR3 DNA reads TGTGCCAGCAGCGTAAGGGGTACCTATGGCTACACCTTC. It translates to CASSVRGTYGYTF.

V gene TRBV7-9 combines with J gene TRBJ1-6; tentatively, D is TRBD1 (5 bases). The CDR3 covers 15 residues. CDR1 and CDR2 from the germline V gene are SEHNR and FQNEAQ (reference sequence). The ends were cut back, 3 bases at V and 5 bases at J, with 11 bases in the middle. This chain's CDR3 is CASSLGGVNNSPLHF. As DNA, the CDR3 is TGTGCCAGCAGCTTGGGGGGAGTTAATAATTCACCCCTCCACTTT. The whole variable domain, filled in from reference TRBV7-9 and TRBJ1-6, reads DTGVSQNPRHKITKRGQNVTFRCDPISEHNRLYWYRQTLGQGPEFLTYFQNEAQLEKSRLLSDRFSAERPKGSFSTLEIQRTEQGDSAMYLCASSLGGVNNSPLHFGNGTRLTVT.

The V gene is TRBV7-2, the J gene TRBJ2-1; 10 positions match TRBD2. Germline V CDR1 and CDR2: SGHTA, FQGNSA. The CDR3 length is 16 residues. V was clipped by 7 bases and J by 1 base; unmatched bases: 7. CDR3 sequence reads: CASTWTSGGSYNEQFF. For the CDR3, the DNA is TGTGCCAGCACCTGGACTAGCGGAGGGTCCTACAATGAGCAGTTCTTC.

The chain is built from TRBV9 and TRBJ2-3, with D tentatively TRBD2 (5 bases). The CDR3 is 15 residues long. Trimming took off 0 bases at V and 1 base at J, with 9 bases between the two ends. Germline CDR1 and CDR2: SGDLS and YYNGEE. The CDR3, as DNA: TGTGCCAGCAGCGTAGAAGAGGGAGGCACAGATACGCAGTATTTT. It is translated as CASSVEEGGTDTQYF.

This chain joins TRBV7-9 and TRBJ2-5; maybe TRBD2 (5 bases). Germline lookup yields CDR1 SEHNR and CDR2 FQNEAQ (reference sequence). The V gene lost 5 bases and the J gene lost 5 bases, with 6 bases spanning the gap. This CDR3 spans 11 amino acids. The CDR3 is CASSPGETQYF. CDR3 bases: TGTGCCAGCAGCCCGGGGGAGACCCAGTACTTC.

The chain couples TRBV27 to TRBJ2-5; possibly TRBD2 for D (5 bases). V was trimmed by 4 bases and J by 1 base, leaving 10 bases between them. Germline V gene sequence: CDR1 MNHEY, CDR2 SMNVEV (reference sequence). This CDR3 region has 14 residues. The CDR3 DNA is TGTGCCAGCAGTTCACTAGGGCCCCAAGAGACCCAGTACTTC. Amino acid sequence: CASSSLGPQETQYF.

This clone was picked up one time. The V gene is TRBV4-1, the J gene TRBJ2-3, with TRBD1 as a possible D gene (5 bases). The V and J ends lost 0 bases and 14 bases respectively, with 15 bases between them. CDR3 length: 13 residues. Germline CDR1 and CDR2: MGHRA and YSYEKL. For the CDR3, the DNA is TGCGCCAGCAGCCAAGATGGGTGGGGCATAAGGTATTTT. Translating it yields CASSQDGWGIRYF.

The rearrangement links TRBV7-9 to TRBJ2-1, with unresolved D. Deletions cut 2 bases from V and 9 bases from J, with 17 bases between. The CDR3 extends over 15 amino acids. CDR1 is SEHNR and CDR2 is FQNEAQ in the germline V gene (reference sequence). The CDR3 bases are TGTGCCAGCAGCTTAAGGCTAGGTCTCAACTTTGAGCAGTTCTTC. Translating gives CASSLRLGLNFEQFF.

The rearrangement uses TRBV6-5 and TRBJ2-1, with D maybe TRBD2 (6 bases). Between the trimmed V and J ends, which lost 0 bases and 9 bases, there was a span of 15 bases. This CDR3 is 15 amino acids long. Per germline, CDR1 MNHEY and CDR2 SVGAGI. The CDR3 DNA follows: TGTGCCAGCAGTTACTCAGGTAGCGGTAGTCGTGAGCAGTTCTTC. Protein sequence: CASSYSGSGSREQFF.

The rearrangement links TRBV7-9 to TRBJ1-4; a possible D gene is TRBD1 (6 bases). V dropped 0 bases and J dropped 12 bases, with 14 bases sitting between them. This CDR3 is built from 14 residues. Looked up from germline, CDR1 is SEHNR and CDR2 is FQNEAQ (reference sequence). CDR3 sequence: CASSLAGRGIELFF. The CDR3 bases are TGTGCCAGCAGCTTAGCCGGCAGGGGAATCGAACTGTTTTTT.

The genes are TRBV19 and TRBJ1-6; D is unresolved. The CDR3 contains 16 residues. Trimming took off 9 bases at V and 4 bases at J, with 19 bases between the two ends. Germline CDR1 and CDR2: LNHDA and SQIVND (reference sequence). The CDR3 reads CASTIRDRRYNSPLHF. Written as DNA, the CDR3 is TGTGCCAGCACGATCCGGGATAGGAGGTATAATTCACCCCTCCACTTT.